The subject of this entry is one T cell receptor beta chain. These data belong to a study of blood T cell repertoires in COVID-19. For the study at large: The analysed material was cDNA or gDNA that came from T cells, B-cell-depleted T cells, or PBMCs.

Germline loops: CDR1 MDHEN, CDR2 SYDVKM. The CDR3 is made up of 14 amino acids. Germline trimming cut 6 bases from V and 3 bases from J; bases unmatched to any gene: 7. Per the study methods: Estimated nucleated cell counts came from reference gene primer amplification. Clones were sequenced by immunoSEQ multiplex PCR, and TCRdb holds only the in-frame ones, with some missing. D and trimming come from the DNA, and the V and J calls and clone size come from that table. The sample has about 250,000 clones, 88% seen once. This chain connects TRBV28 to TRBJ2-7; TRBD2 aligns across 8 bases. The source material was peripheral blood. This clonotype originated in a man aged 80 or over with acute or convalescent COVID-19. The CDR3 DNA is TGTGCCAGCAGAGAGCGGGAGAGCAGCTACGAGCAGTACTTC. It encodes CASRERESSYEQYF.